This T cell receptor beta chain is drawn from a study of neurological immune-mediated disorders. The sample holds many counts of this clonotype. With 10-nucleotide random UMIs included, cDNA was synthesized by 5'RACE. TCRdb recomputed calls from the 5' RACE reads with MiXCR, one row per CDR3 protein. The sample gives more than 45,000 distinct CDR3 sequences, about 9.3% of which show up once; about 20% is in the top ten. CDR1 LGHNA and CDR2 YSLEER come from the germline V gene. After removal of 4 bases from V and 6 bases from J, the junction contained 17 bases not matched to a gene. The CDR3 is 17 residues long.

The rearrangement joins TRBV4-3 to TRBJ1-2; 7 nucleotides agree with TRBD1. Sequenced material: PBMCs. The TCR comes from a woman between 40 and 55 years old with HTLV-1-associated myelopathy (HAM/TSP). The CDR3 DNA follows: TGCGCCAGCAGCCTATACTTTACAGGGGATTTGCGAGATGGCTACACCTTC. It specifies CASSLYFTGDLRDGYTF.